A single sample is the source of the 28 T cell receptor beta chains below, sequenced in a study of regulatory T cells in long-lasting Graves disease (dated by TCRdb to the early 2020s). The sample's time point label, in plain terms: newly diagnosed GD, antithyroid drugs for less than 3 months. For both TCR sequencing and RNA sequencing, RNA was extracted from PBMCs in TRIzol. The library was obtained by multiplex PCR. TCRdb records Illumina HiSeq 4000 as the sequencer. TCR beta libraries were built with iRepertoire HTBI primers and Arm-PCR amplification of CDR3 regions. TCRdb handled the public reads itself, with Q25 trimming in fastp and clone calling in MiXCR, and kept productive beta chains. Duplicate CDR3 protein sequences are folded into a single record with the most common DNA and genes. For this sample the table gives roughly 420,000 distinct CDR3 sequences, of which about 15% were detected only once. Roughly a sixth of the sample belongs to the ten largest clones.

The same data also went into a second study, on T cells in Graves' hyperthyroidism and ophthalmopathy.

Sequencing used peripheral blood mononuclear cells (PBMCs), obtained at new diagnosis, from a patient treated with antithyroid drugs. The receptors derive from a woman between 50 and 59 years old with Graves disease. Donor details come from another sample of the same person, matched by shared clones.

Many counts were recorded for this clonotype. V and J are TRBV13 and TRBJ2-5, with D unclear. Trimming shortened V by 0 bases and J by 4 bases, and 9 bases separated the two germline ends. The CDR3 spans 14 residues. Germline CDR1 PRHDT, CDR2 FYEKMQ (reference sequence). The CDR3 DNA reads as TGTGCCAGCAGCTTAGGTCGCGATCCAGAGACCCAGTACTTC. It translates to CASSLGRDPETQYF. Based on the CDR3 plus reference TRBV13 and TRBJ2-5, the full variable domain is AAGVIQSPRHLIKEKRETATLKCYPIPRHDTVYWYQQGPGQDPQFLISFYEKMQSDKGSIPDRFSAQQFSDYHSELNMSSLELGDSALYFCASSLGRDPETQYFGPGTRLLVL.

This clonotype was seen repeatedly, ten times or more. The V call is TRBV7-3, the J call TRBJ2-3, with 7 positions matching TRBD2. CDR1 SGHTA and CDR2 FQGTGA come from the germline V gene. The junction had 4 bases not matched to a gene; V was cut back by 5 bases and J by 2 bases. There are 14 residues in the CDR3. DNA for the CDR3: TGTGCCAGCAGCCCCGGGAGGCCCACAGATACGCAGTATTTT. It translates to CASSPGRPTDTQYF.

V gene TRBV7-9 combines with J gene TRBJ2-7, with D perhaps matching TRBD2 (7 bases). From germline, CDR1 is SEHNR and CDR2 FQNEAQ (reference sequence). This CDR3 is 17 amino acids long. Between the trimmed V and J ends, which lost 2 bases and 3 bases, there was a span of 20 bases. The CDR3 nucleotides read TGTGCCAGCAGCTTAAGGGGGGGGGGAAGGGAAGACTACGAGCAGTACTTC. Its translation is CASSLRGGGREDYEQYF. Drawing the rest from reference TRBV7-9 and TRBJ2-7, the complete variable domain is DTGVSQNPRHKITKRGQNVTFRCDPISEHNRLYWYRQTLGQGPEFLTYFQNEAQLEKSRLLSDRFSAERPKGSFSTLEIQRTEQGDSAMYLCASSLRGGGREDYEQYFGPGTRLTVT.

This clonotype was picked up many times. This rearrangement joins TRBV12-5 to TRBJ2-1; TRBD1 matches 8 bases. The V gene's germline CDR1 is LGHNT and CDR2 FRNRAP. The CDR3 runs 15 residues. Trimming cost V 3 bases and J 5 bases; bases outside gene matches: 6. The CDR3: CASGLGQGGNNEQFF. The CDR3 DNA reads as TGTGCTAGTGGTTTAGGACAGGGTGGCAACAATGAGCAGTTCTTC.

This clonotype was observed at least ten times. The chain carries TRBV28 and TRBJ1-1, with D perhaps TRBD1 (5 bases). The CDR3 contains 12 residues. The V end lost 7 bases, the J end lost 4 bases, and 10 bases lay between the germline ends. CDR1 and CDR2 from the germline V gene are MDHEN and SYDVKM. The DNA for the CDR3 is TGTGCCAGCAAGGGACTGATCACTGAAGCTTTCTTT. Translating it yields CASKGLITEAFF. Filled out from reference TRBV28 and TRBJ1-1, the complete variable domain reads DVKVTQSSRYLVKRTGEKVFLECVQDMDHENMFWYRQDPGLGLRLIYFSYDVKMKEKGDIPEGYSVSREKKERFSLILESASTNQTSMYLCASKGLITEAFFGQGTRLTVV.

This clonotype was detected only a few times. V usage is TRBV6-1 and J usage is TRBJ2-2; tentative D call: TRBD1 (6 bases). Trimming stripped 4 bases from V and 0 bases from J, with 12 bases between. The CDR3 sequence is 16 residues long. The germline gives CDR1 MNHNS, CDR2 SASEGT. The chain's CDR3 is CASSGRQATNTGELFF. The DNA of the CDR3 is TGTGCCAGCAGTGGGAGACAGGCTACGAACACCGGGGAGCTGTTTTTT.

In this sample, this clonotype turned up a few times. The CDR3 spells CASSLDGGTGANVLTF. In DNA form, the CDR3 reads TGTGCCAGCAGCTTAGATGGGGGGACTGGGGCCAACGTCCTGACTTTC. This chain uses TRBV7-2 with TRBJ2-6, with D maybe TRBD2 (6 bases). This CDR3 contains 16 residues. Germline loops: CDR1 SGHTA, CDR2 FQGNSA. Trimming took off 1 base at V and 2 bases at J, with 9 bases between the two ends.

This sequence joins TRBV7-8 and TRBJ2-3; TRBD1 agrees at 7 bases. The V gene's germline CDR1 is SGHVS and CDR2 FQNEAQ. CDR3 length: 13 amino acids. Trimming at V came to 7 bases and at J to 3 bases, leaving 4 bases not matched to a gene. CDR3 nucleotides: TGTGCCAGCACCCACAGGGGTACAGATACGCAGTATTTT. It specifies CASTHRGTDTQYF.

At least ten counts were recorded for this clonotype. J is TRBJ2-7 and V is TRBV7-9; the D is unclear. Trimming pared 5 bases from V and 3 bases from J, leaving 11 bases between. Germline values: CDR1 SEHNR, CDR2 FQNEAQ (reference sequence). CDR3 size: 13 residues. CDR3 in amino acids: CASSARANYEQYF. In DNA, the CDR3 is TGTGCCAGCAGCGCCCGGGCCAACTACGAGCAGTACTTC. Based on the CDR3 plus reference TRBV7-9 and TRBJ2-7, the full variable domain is DTGVSQNPRHKITKRGQNVTFRCDPISEHNRLYWYRQTLGQGPEFLTYFQNEAQLEKSRLLSDRFSAERPKGSFSTLEIQRTEQGDSAMYLCASSARANYEQYFGPGTRLTVT.

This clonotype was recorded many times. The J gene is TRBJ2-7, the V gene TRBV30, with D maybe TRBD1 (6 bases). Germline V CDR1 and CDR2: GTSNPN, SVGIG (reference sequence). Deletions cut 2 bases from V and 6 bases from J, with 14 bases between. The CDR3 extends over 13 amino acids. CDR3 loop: CAWSSTGPGEQYF. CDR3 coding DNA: TGTGCCTGGAGTAGTACAGGGCCGGGCGAGCAGTACTTC.

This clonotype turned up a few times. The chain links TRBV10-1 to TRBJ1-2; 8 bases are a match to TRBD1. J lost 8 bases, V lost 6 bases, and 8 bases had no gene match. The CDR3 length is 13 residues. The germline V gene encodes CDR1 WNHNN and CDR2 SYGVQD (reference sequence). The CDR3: CASSGDRSRGYTF. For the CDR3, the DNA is TGCGCCAGCAGCGGGGACAGGTCGAGGGGCTACACCTTC.

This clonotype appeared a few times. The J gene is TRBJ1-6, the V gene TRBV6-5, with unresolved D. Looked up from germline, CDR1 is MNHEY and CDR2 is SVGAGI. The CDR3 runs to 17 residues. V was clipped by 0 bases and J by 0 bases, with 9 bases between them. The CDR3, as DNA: TGTGCCAGCAGTTACTCGAGAGGGCGCTCCTATAATTCACCCCTCCACTTT. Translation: CASSYSRGRSYNSPLHF.

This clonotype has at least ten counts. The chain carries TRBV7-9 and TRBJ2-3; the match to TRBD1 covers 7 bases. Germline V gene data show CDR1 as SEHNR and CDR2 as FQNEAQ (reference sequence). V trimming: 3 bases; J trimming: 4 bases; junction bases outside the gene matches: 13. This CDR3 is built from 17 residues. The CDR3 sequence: CASSLSLTQRGPDTQYF. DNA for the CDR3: TGTGCCAGCAGCTTGTCCCTTACCCAGAGGGGGCCAGATACGCAGTATTTT.

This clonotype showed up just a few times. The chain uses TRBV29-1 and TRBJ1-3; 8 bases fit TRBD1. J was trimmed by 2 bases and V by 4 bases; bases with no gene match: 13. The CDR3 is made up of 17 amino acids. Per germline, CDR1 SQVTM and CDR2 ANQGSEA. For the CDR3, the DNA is TGCAGCGTTGTTAGGACAGGGACTCTTAACGCTGGAAACACCATATATTTT. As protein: CSVVRTGTLNAGNTIYF.

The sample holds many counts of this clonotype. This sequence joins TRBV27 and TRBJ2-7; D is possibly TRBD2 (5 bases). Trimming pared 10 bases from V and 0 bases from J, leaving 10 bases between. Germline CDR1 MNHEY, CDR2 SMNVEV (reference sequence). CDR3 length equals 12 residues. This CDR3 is CATRGSSYEQYF. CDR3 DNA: TGTGCCACCCGGGGTTCCTCCTACGAGCAGTACTTC.

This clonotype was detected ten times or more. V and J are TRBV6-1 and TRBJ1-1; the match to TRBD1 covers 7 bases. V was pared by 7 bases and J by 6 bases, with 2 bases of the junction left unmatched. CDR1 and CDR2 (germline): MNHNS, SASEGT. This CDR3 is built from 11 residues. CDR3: CASNQGAEAFF. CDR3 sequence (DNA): TGTGCCAGCAACCAGGGGGCTGAAGCTTTCTTT.

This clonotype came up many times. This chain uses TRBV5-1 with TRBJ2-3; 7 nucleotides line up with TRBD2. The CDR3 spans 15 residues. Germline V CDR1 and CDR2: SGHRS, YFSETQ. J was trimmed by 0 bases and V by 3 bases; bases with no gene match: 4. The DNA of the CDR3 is TGCGCCAGCAGCTCAAGCGGGGCTAGCACAGATACGCAGTATTTT. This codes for CASSSSGASTDTQYF.

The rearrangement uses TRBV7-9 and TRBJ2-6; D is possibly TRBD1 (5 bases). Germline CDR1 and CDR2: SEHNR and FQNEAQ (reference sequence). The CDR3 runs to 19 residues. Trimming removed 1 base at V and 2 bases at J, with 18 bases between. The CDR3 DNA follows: TGTGCCAGCAGCTTAGGGGCCCTACAGGTTCCCGCTGGGGCCAACGTCCTGACTTTC. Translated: CASSLGALQVPAGANVLTF. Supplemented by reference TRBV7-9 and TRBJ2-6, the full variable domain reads DTGVSQNPRHKITKRGQNVTFRCDPISEHNRLYWYRQTLGQGPEFLTYFQNEAQLEKSRLLSDRFSAERPKGSFSTLEIQRTEQGDSAMYLCASSLGALQVPAGANVLTFGAGSRLTVL.

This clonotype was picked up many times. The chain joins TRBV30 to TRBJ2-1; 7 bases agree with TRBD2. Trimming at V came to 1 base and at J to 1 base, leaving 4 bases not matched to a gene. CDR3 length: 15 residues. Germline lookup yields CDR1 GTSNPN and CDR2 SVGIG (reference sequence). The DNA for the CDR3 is TGTGCCTGGAGTGAACCTAGCGGTTCCTACAATGAGCAGTTCTTC. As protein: CAWSEPSGSYNEQFF.

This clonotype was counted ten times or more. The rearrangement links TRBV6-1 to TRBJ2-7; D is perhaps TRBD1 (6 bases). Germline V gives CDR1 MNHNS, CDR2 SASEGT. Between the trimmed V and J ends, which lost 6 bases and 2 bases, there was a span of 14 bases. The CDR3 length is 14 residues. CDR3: CASSFRDTTYEQYF. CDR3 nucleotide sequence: TGTGCCAGCAGCTTCCGGGACACCACCTACGAGCAGTACTTC.

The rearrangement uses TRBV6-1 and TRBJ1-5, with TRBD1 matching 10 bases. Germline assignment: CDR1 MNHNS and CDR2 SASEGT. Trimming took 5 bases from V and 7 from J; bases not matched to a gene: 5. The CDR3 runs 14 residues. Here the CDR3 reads CASSPGQGLQPQHF. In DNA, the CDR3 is TGTGCCAGCAGTCCGGGACAGGGGTTACAGCCCCAGCATTTT.

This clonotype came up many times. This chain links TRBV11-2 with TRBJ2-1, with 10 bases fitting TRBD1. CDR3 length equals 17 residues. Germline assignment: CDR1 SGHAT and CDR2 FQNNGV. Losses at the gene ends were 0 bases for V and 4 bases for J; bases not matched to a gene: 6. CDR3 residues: CASSLEGDRGMYNEQFF. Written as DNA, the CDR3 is TGTGCCAGCAGCTTAGAGGGGGACAGGGGAATGTACAATGAGCAGTTCTTC.

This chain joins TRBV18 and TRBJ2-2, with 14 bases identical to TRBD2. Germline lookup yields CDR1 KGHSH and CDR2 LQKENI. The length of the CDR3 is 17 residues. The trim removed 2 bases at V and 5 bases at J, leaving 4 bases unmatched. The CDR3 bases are TGTGCCAGCTCACCAGGGACTAGCGGGAGTGGAACCGGGGAGCTGTTTTTT. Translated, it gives CASSPGTSGSGTGELFF.

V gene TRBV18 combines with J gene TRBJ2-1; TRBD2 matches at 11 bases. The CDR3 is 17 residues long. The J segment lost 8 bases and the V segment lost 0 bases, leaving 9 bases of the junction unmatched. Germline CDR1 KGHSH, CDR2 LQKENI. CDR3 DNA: TGTGCCAGCTCACCACCTCGTTCTACTAGCGGGAGTTATGAGCAGTTCTTC. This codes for CASSPPRSTSGSYEQFF.

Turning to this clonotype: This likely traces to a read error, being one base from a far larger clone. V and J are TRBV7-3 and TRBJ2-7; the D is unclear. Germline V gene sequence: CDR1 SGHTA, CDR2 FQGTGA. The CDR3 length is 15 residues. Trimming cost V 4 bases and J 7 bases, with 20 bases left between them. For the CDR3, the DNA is TGTGCCAGCAGCTCCAATCTCGGAGTTGGCAATGAGCAGTACTTC. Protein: CASSSNLGVGNEQYF.

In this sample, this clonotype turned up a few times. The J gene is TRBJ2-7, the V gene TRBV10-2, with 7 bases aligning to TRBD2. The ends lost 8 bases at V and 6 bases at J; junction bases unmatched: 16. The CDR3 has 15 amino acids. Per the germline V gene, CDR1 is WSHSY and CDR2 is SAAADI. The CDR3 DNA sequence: TGCGCCAGCCGCGCAGGCGGGAGAGTCGAGGTCGAGCAGTACTTC. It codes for CASRAGGRVEVEQYF.

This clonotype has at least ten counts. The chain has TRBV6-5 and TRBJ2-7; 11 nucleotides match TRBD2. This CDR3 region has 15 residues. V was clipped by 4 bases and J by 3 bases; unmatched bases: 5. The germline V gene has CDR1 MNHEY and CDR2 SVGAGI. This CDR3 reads CASSSAGTSGYEQYF. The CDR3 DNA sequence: TGTGCCAGCAGTTCCGCCGGGACTAGCGGCTACGAGCAGTACTTC.

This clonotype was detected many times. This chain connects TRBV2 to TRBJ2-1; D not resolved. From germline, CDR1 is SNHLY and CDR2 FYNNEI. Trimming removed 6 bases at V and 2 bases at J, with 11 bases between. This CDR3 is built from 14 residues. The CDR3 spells CASREPATYNEQFF. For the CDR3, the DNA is TGTGCCAGCAGGGAGCCCGCAACCTACAATGAGCAGTTCTTC.